This record covers a single T cell receptor (beta chain). Its antigen is currently not known. This record belongs to a study of CXCR3-negative and CXCR3-positive naive CD8 T cells (dated by TCRdb to between 2018 and 2021). Looking at the study overall: In total, 130 million to 150 million TRB reads were obtained, or roughly 1.5 +/- 0.3 million reads per library. The diversity and physicochemical repertoire analyses included approximately ten donors pooled from two independent experiments. TRBV-TRBJ cluster analysis included naive subsets from roughly 5 donors and memory cells from 3 donors. What the work shows at the level of the full study, not this receptor alone: Freshly isolated PBMCs were used for most assays because CXCR3 expression went down partially after cryopreservation. Naive CXCR3-negative and CXCR3-positive cells from the same donor showed similar TRBV-TRBJ usage, whereas memory cells showed distinct patterns. Compared with CXCR3-negative naive cells, CXCR3-positive naive cells had TRB CDR3s with higher hydrophobicity (lower Kidera factor 4), lower energy, and higher strength and volume indices. Comparably high repertoire diversity was found in both naive subsets, whereas much lower repertoire diversity was found in memory CD8+ T cells. Because surface CD5, which has been linked to self-reactivity in mice, was comparable between naive subsets, TCR interaction strength was also inferred from TRB CDR3 physicochemical properties.

CDR1 and CDR2 (SGHDN, FVKESK) derive from the germline V gene. CDR3 length: 12 amino acids, cysteine to phenylalanine. The DNA is not on file. Sequenced using a NextSeq 550. The Human TCR Profiling Kit (MiLaboratory) was used to make UMI-labeled 5' RACE TRB cDNA libraries. cDNA synthesis used the entire amount of extracted RNA, and PCR amplification then used the entire amount of cDNA produced. Libraries were prepared in parallel with an identical number of PCR cycles. The paper's processing steps were these. MIGEC and MiXCR extracted about 50,000 +/- 9,200 unique UMI-labeled TRB cDNA molecules per library, requiring at least two reads per UMI. On average, each library contained approximately 40,000 +/- 10,000 functional in-frame TRB CDR3 nucleotide clonotypes without stop codons. Diversity metrics, including normalized Shannon-Wiener and Chao1, were computed in VDJtools after downsampling to 5000 UMI-labeled TRB molecules per sample. Clonotype-size-weighted physicochemical properties of the central five CDR3 residues (interaction energy, strength, volume and Kidera factor 4) were computed in VDJtools. TCRdb reprocessed the reads into one record per CDR3 protein sequence, lacking DNA. These V and J calls originate from TCRdb's pipeline instead of the authors' own analysis. The sample's clone listing holds approximately 90,000 distinct CDR3 sequences. The ten largest clones take up around 0.53% of the sample.

Each CD8+ T cell subset was flow-sorted in triplicate, with under 350,000 cells per subset placed directly into RLT lysis buffer. To keep memory contaminants out, a stringent definition of naive CD8+ T cells was applied: CD45RO-CCR7+CD27+CD95-. Using standard density gradient centrifugation, peripheral blood mononuclear cells were isolated from buffy coats. A FACSAria III was used to flow-sort naive CXCR3-negative and CXCR3-positive CD8+ T cells. An RNeasy Mini Kit was used to extract total RNA from the sorted cells. The TCR originated in a human donor in good health. Some clones in this sample may be carry-over from other donors' samples. The sequence links TRBV14 to TRBJ2-7; TCRdb's D gene call, TRBD1, goes unchecked for lack of DNA. The sequencing sample was made of naive CXCR3+ CD8+ T cells from blood. The cell subset or site label corresponds to: CD45RO-CCR7+CD27+CD95- naive CD8+ T cells expressing CXCR3 (TNR3+). The CDR3 region reads CASSYQGHEQYF.